These 11 T cell receptor beta chains were all obtained from the same sample, sequenced in a study of blood T cell repertoires in COVID-19 (dated by TCRdb to about 2020). Library preparation used the immunoSEQ multiplex PCR assay. Drawn from immuneACCESS, this table holds only the in-frame rearrangements with V and J called that TCRdb kept. Clones are partly lost; checked studies trace under half to an unresolved V gene and leave the rest unexplained. Across this sample there are about 240,000 clones, with around 90% seen only once. Around 0.86% of the sample lies in the top ten. The sequencing sample was made of peripheral blood. The receptors derive from a man in his thirties or forties with COVID-19, enrolled during active disease.

The gene calls are TRBV7-9 and TRBJ2-7; 10 bases fit TRBD1. Germline CDR1 and CDR2: SEHNR and FQNEAQ (reference sequence). This CDR3 comprises 13 residues. After removal of 8 bases from V and 4 bases from J, the junction contained 5 bases not matched to a gene. The CDR3 region is CASRDRGYYEQYF. The CDR3 DNA reads TGTGCCAGCCGGGACAGGGGTTATTACGAGCAGTACTTC. Filled out from reference TRBV7-9 and TRBJ2-7, the complete variable domain reads DTGVSQNPRHKITKRGQNVTFRCDPISEHNRLYWYRQTLGQGPEFLTYFQNEAQLEKSRLLSDRFSAERPKGSFSTLEIQRTEQGDSAMYLCASRDRGYYEQYFGPGTRLTVT.

This clone was observed a single time. The chain links TRBV5-1 to TRBJ2-2; tentatively, D is TRBD2 (6 bases). The V end was cut by 5 bases, the J end by 5 bases, with 22 bases between. This CDR3 contains 17 residues. Germline loops: CDR1 SGHRS, CDR2 YFSETQ. CDR3 sequence: CASSTVAFGAGTGELFF. In DNA, the CDR3 is TGCGCCAGCAGTACCGTGGCCTTTGGGGCGGGGACCGGGGAGCTGTTTTTT.

This rearrangement joins TRBV11-2 to TRBJ1-2; D remains ambiguous. The CDR3 is made up of 14 amino acids. Per germline, CDR1 SGHAT and CDR2 FQNNGV. V gave up 4 bases and J gave up 6 bases, with 15 bases separating them. The CDR3 reads CASSSGRGWDGYTF. CDR3 DNA: TGTGCCAGCAGCTCCGGTCGGGGTTGGGATGGCTACACCTTC.

The chain is built from TRBV19 and TRBJ1-1; D is uncertain. The germline gives CDR1 LNHDA, CDR2 SQIVND (reference sequence). V was pared by 1 base and J by 2 bases, with 8 bases between. The CDR3 loop spans 14 amino acids. The CDR3 coding sequence is TGTGCCAGTAGTATAGTCTTGAGCAACACTGAAGCTTTCTTT. Translation gives CASSIVLSNTEAFF.

CDR3 protein: CASSLDRSYEQYF. In DNA, the CDR3 is TGTGCCAGCAGCTTGGACAGGTCCTACGAGCAGTACTTC. The chain uses TRBV5-6 and TRBJ2-7; maybe TRBD1 (5 bases). Trimming took 0 bases from V and 1 from J, leaving 5 bases between them. Germline CDR1 SGHDT, CDR2 YYEEEE. The CDR3 contains 13 residues.

The chain has TRBV7-9 and TRBJ1-6; D remains ambiguous. Germline V CDR1 and CDR2: SEHNR, FQNEAQ (reference sequence). Trimming left V 7 bases short and J 9 bases short, with 13 bases between. The CDR3 is 13 residues long. This CDR3 is CASTQGLISPLHF. In DNA form, the CDR3 reads TGTGCCAGCACGCAAGGACTGATTTCACCCCTCCACTTT.

The chain uses TRBV18 and TRBJ1-5; the match to TRBD1 covers 8 bases. In germline, CDR1 is KGHSH, CDR2 LQKENI. The CDR3 sequence is 14 residues long. Trimming cost V 3 bases and J 5 bases; bases outside gene matches: 3. The CDR3 DNA sequence: TGTGCCAGCTCACCTATACAGGGGGATCAGCCCCAGCATTTT. Residues: CASSPIQGDQPQHF.

This rearrangement joins TRBV6-5 to TRBJ2-1; weak D call: TRBD2 (6 bases). V shed 8 bases and J shed 0 bases, with 14 bases lying between them. Germline-derived CDR1 and CDR2 are MNHEY and SVGAGI. The CDR3 consists of 15 residues. The CDR3 region has the DNA TGTGCCAGCTCCGGGAGTGGCCGCTCCTACAATGAGCAGTTCTTC. Translated, it gives CASSGSGRSYNEQFF.

This chain uses TRBV9 with TRBJ2-1; 11 bases match TRBD2. The length of the CDR3 is 14 residues. Germline CDR1 is SGDLS and CDR2 is YYNGEE. V lost 4 bases and J lost 4; bases outside the gene matches: 1. The CDR3 nucleotides are TGTGCCAGCAGCCCTAGCGGGGGGTACAATGAGCAGTTCTTC. It codes for CASSPSGGYNEQFF.

This chain joins TRBV12-3 or TRBV12-4 and TRBJ1-1; maybe TRBD1 (5 bases). V was shortened by 6 bases and J by 1 base, with 9 bases between the two germline ends. This CDR3 contains 13 residues. CDR3 coding DNA: TGTGCCAGCAGAGGACATGGGAACACTGAAGCTTTCTTT. The encoded protein is CASRGHGNTEAFF.

The V call is TRBV3-1 (or the pseudogene TRBV3-2), the J call TRBJ1-5, with unresolved D. The CDR3 is made up of 16 amino acids. V lost 1 base and J 0 bases, leaving 10 bases between the germline ends. Germline assignment: CDR1 LGHDT and CDR2 YNNKEL (reference sequence). The CDR3 here is CASSQGFQYSNQPQHF. The CDR3 DNA follows: TGTGCCAGCAGCCAAGGTTTTCAGTATAGCAATCAGCCCCAGCATTTT.